This is a list of T cell receptor beta chains from one sample in a study of neoadjuvant anti-PD-1 for oral cavity cancer. Assay used: immunoSEQ multiplex PCR; TCRdb lists only in-frame clones, some missing. The table has around 14,000 clones, roughly two thirds seen once. Sequencing used PBMCs, obtained after nivolumab (anti-PD-1) treatment. The receptors derive from a person between 35 and 79 years old with oral cavity squamous cell carcinoma. CDR3s include the opening cysteine and the closing phenylalanine or tryptophan. Each record gives: CDR3 protein, CDR3 DNA, D gene, clone size, J gene, V gene. D genes are given only for firm matches. Expanded clones are given a class, and other clones once, few, many or no size at all.

CDR3aa: CASSLGLAGASYEQYF; CDR3nt: TGCGCCAGCAGCTTGGGACTAGCGGGAGCCTCCTACGAGCAGTACTTC; d_gene: TRBD2; abundance: -; j_gene: TRBJ2-7; v_gene: TRBV5-1
CDR3aa: CASSLGDRGGGYTF; CDR3nt: TGCGCCAGCAGCTTGGGAGACAGGGGCGGTGGCTACACCTTC; d_gene: TRBD1; abundance: few; j_gene: TRBJ1-2; v_gene: TRBV5-1
CDR3aa: CASSKPDGLYEQYF; CDR3nt: TGTGCCAGCAGCAAACCGGACGGCCTTTACGAGCAGTACTTC; d_gene: -; abundance: -; j_gene: TRBJ2-7; v_gene: TRBV21-1
CDR3aa: CASSLEEATYEQYF; CDR3nt: TGCGCCAGCAGCTTGGAGGAGGCTACCTACGAGCAGTACTTC; d_gene: -; abundance: -; j_gene: TRBJ2-7; v_gene: TRBV5-1
CDR3aa: CASSASHVGGLYNEQFF; CDR3nt: TGTGCCAGCAGCGCTAGCCACGTAGGGGGGTTATACAATGAGCAGTTCTTC; d_gene: -; abundance: -; j_gene: TRBJ2-1; v_gene: TRBV7-8
CDR3aa: CASSLTGAPDTGELFF; CDR3nt: TGCGCCAGCAGCTTGACAGGGGCCCCGGACACCGGGGAGCTGTTTTTT; d_gene: TRBD1; abundance: -; j_gene: TRBJ2-2; v_gene: TRBV5-1
CDR3aa: CASLRGPTPNQPQHF; CDR3nt: TGTGCCAGCTTAAGGGGACCTACCCCAAATCAGCCCCAGCATTTT; d_gene: -; abundance: -; j_gene: TRBJ1-5; v_gene: TRBV2
CDR3aa: CASSTGLRGYYNEQFF; CDR3nt: TGTGCCAGCAGCACGGGACTACGTGGGTATTACAATGAGCAGTTCTTC; d_gene: TRBD2; abundance: -; j_gene: TRBJ2-1; v_gene: TRBV7-6
CDR3aa: CASSLASGTGRVGELFF; CDR3nt: TGTGCCAGCAGCTTAGCTTCCGGGACAGGGAGGGTCGGGGAGCTGTTTTTT; d_gene: TRBD1; abundance: -; j_gene: TRBJ2-2; v_gene: TRBV11-3
CDR3aa: CASSFNISAGHTDNEQFF; CDR3nt: TGTGCCAGCAGCTTCAACATATCGGCAGGCCATACGGACAATGAGCAGTTCTTC; d_gene: -; abundance: -; j_gene: TRBJ2-1; v_gene: TRBV5-7
CDR3aa: CASSRVDLNYGYTF; CDR3nt: TGTGCCAGTAGCCGAGTGGACCTCAACTATGGCTACACCTTC; d_gene: -; abundance: -; j_gene: TRBJ1-2; v_gene: TRBV19
CDR3aa: CASSYSSLTGANVLTF; CDR3nt: TGTGCCAGCAGTTACTCGAGCCTTACTGGGGCCAACGTCCTGACTTTC; d_gene: -; abundance: few; j_gene: TRBJ2-6; v_gene: TRBV6-5
CDR3aa: CSASLNTEAFF; CDR3nt: TGCAGTGCTAGTCTGAACACTGAAGCTTTCTTT; d_gene: -; abundance: -; j_gene: TRBJ1-1; v_gene: TRBV20-1